The T cell receptor (beta chain) under discussion was sequenced for a study of PD-1 blockade in mismatch repair-deficient tumors (dated by TCRdb to about 2017). As for the study more broadly: The trial enrolled about 90 consecutive patients with over 10 mismatch repair-deficient cancer types between 2013 and September 2016, all previously treated and progressing. Deep sequencing of TCR CDR3 regions was used to track tumor-associated T cell clones in peripheral blood of patients responding to PD-1 blockade.

This clone showed up just once. This receptor's antigen is unknown. No per-base quality is available; no much larger clone lies one base away. For every enrolled patient, mismatch repair deficiency was confirmed by either polymerase chain reaction or immunohistochemistry. TCR sequencing was performed for a few patients who responded to pembrolizumab therapy. In the phase II trial, pembrolizumab PD-1 blockade was tested prospectively in advanced mismatch repair-deficient cancers, no matter which tissue of origin the cancers came from. Peripheral blood T cell samples were gathered serially, both before PD-1 blockade started and at multiple time points afterward. Blood sampling time points were reported as weeks after the first dose of pembrolizumab. The study at large found these results: Clones residing in the tumor, which were often undetectable in blood before treatment, expanded quickly after pembrolizumab and then contracted, generally before radiologic responses.

Library preparation was by the immunoSEQ multiplex PCR assay. Here the immuneACCESS table is served through TCRdb, limited to in-frame sequences with V and J called. Missing clones are a known gap in these copies; in checked studies unresolved V genes cover under half, and the rest lacks a known reason. The sample yields 85,000 to 130,000 clones; approximately 83% were counted once. The ten most abundant clones make up around 6.5% of the sample. Counted from cysteine to phenylalanine, this CDR3 has 16 amino acids. Only CDR3 DNA is held: 48 bases, read in frame from base 1. From V the trimming removes 3 bases and from J it removes 3 bases, while the gene matches leave 9 bases of the junction unaccounted for. In the germline V gene, CDR1 corresponds to SQVTM and CDR2 to ANQGSEA.

The origin of this receptor is an adult with mismatch repair-deficient cancer. The sequences come from peripheral blood, collected 30 to 36 weeks after starting pembrolizumab. The chain is made from TRBV29-1 and TRBJ2-1, with 9 middle bases fitting TRBD2. CDR3 reads: CSVDASGTSGYNEQFF. The nucleotide sequence reads as follows: TGCAGCGTTGATGCTAGCGGGACGTCCGGCTACAATGAGCAGTTCTTC.